The source of this TCR beta chain is a study of blood T cell repertoires in COVID-19. Study information: COVID-19 samples collected from the United States, Italy and Spain covered acute and convalescent phases.

This clone was seen once. CDR1 MNHEY and CDR2 SVGEGT come from the germline V gene. The CDR3 runs to 13 residues. Trimming removed 5 bases from V and 2 bases from J, with 6 bases in between. Produced via immunoSEQ multiplex PCR; TCRdb's table is partial and in-frame only. Of 250,000 to 300,000 clones in the sample, about 86% are singletons; the top ten hold more than 3%. Participants were aged 18 to 89 years from around 26 US areas. Which cohort a participant joined came from the clinical history participants gave. Resolution of symptoms, clearance, or two negative PCRs was present in recovered Cohort 3 donors.

Sequenced sample: PBMCs or T cells enriched from blood (not recorded which). V gene TRBV6-2 or TRBV6-3 combines with J gene TRBJ2-2; D is uncertain. This clonotype originated in a man in his forties or fifties who had recovered from COVID-19. CDR3 nucleotide sequence: TGTGCCAGCAGTCCAGGAAACACCGGGGAGCTGTTTTTT. As protein: CASSPGNTGELFF.